This T cell receptor (beta chain) was captured in a study of blood T cell repertoires in COVID-19. Background on the study: Sites in the United States, Italy and Spain provided acute and convalescent COVID-19 samples. PBMCs, B-cell-depleted T cells, or T cells were the source of the cDNA or gDNA that made up the material.

The CDR3 consists of 16 residues. Looked up from germline, CDR1 is MDHEN and CDR2 is SYDVKM. Trimming shortened V by 1 base and J by 1 base, and 11 bases separated the two germline ends. Study members were between roughly 18 and 89 years old and lived in approximately 25 US regions. Measured with immunoSEQ multiplex PCR; TCRdb has only the in-frame clones, and not every one. This sample has about 240,000 clones, with approximately 83% found just once. V is TRBV28 and J is TRBJ1-3, with D tentatively TRBD1 (6 bases). What was sequenced was PBMCs or T cells enriched from blood (not recorded which). This clonotype was obtained from a woman between 40 and 50 years old with acute COVID-19. This CDR3 is CASSLLVGASGNTIYF. CDR3 nucleotide sequence: TGTGCCAGCAGTTTATTGGTGGGGGCTTCTGGAAACACCATATATTTT.